This T cell receptor (beta chain) was identified during a study of OX40 agonist ivuxolimab in advanced cancers. Study information: Ivuxolimab, which patients received intravenously every 2 weeks, was dosed at 0.01 to 10 mg/kg. Among those enrolled, mean age was 60 years (range about 23 to 85) and 75% to 85% were male.

The assay was immunoSEQ multiplex PCR, and TCRdb's table has in-frame clones only and misses some. Of tens of thousands of clones in the sample, roughly 89% are singletons; the top ten hold roughly 10%. The V gene lost 0 bases and the J gene lost 0 bases, with 9 bases spanning the gap. The germline V gene has CDR1 MNHEY and CDR2 SVGAGI. There are 16 residues in the CDR3. The source was CD4+ or CD8+ T cells sorted from blood, collected in a trial of the OX40 agonist ivuxolimab. The clonotype comes from an adult with an advanced solid tumor such as melanoma, head and neck, liver or kidney cancer. The V call is TRBV6-5, the J call TRBJ1-5; D remains ambiguous. The CDR3 DNA follows: TGTGCCAGCAGTTACTCTGGCGGGCCTAGCAATCAGCCCCAGCATTTT. Translated: CASSYSGGPSNQPQHF.